The present T cell receptor (beta chain) was sequenced within a study of blood T cell repertoires in COVID-19. Study at large: Sites in the United States, Italy and Spain provided acute and convalescent COVID-19 samples.

Libraries were prepared by immunoSEQ multiplex PCR; TCRdb keeps only in-frame clonotypes and omits some of them. This table holds 110,000 to 150,000 clones, over 70% found once. Germline CDR1 is ENHRY and CDR2 is SYGVKD. After removal of 8 bases from V and 9 bases from J, the junction contained 10 bases not matched to a gene. The CDR3 contains 13 residues. This chain connects TRBV10-3 to TRBJ1-5; 7 nucleotides match TRBD1. The sample taken for sequencing was peripheral blood. This sequence was found in a woman aged 55-70 years with acute or convalescent COVID-19. The CDR3 coding sequence is TGTGCCATCGGGGACAGCCCCGGGACGCCCCAGCATTTT. It is translated as CAIGDSPGTPQHF.